The T cell receptor beta chain described here comes from a study of blood T cell repertoires in COVID-19. Study details: Collection of acute and convalescent COVID-19 samples took place in the United States, Italy and Spain. PBMCs, B-cell-depleted T cells, or T cells provided the cDNA or gDNA that made up the material.

Using immunoSEQ multiplex PCR, the repertoire was profiled, and TCRdb retains in-frame clones only, with some absent. The sample includes some 170,000 clones, 70% to 85% seen only once; the top ten take 13% to 15%. The study drew participants aged about 18 to 89 years from approximately 25 US areas. The V gene lost 4 bases and the J gene lost 2 bases, with 6 bases spanning the gap. CDR1 and CDR2 (germline): SNHLY, FYNNEI. The CDR3 totals 12 residues. Sequencing input: PBMCs or T cells enriched from blood (not recorded which). The rearrangement joins TRBV2 to TRBJ2-7; D gene uncertain. The sequence was collected from a man in his fifties who had recovered from COVID-19. The CDR3 DNA sequence: TGTGCCAGCAGTGCAACTACCTACGAGCAGTACTTC. It specifies CASSATTYEQYF. The whole variable domain, filled in from reference TRBV2 and TRBJ2-7, reads EPEVTQTPSHQVTQMGQEVILRCVPISNHLYFYWYRQILGQKVEFLVSFYNNEISEKSEIFDDQFSVERPDGSNFTLKIRSTKLEDSAMYFCASSATTYEQYFGPGTRLTVT.